This record covers a single TCR beta chain. The CDR3 runs to 14 residues. Germline V gene lookup returns CDR1 SGHRS and CDR2 YFSETQ. V gave up 5 bases and J gave up 4 bases; unmatched junction bases: 8. This specimen belongs to a study of technical replicates of blood from several donors. The method was immunoSEQ multiplex PCR; TCRdb's version includes in-frame clones alone and lacks a portion of them. Among about 68,000 clones listed, approximately 97% were seen once. This TCR was sampled from a human donor in good health. The chain couples TRBV5-1 to TRBJ2-5; 7 bases align to TRBD2. The sequencing sample was made of T cells isolated from PBMCs. The CDR3 here is CASRERRGSETQYF. The DNA for the CDR3 is TGCGCCAGCAGGGAGAGGCGGGGGTCAGAGACCCAGTACTTC.